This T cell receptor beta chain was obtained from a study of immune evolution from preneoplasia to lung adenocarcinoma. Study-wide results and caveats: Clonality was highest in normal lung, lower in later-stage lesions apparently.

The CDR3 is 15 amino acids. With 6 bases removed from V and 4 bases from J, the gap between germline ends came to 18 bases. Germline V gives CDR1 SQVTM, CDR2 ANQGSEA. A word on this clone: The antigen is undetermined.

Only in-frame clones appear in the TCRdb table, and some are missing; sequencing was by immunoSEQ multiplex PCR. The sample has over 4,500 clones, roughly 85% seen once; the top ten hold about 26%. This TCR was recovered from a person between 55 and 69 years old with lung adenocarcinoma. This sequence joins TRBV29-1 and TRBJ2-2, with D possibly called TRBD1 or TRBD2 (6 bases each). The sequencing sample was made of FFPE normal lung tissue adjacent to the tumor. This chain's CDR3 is CSVLPGGRSTGELFF. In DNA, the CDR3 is TGCAGCGTACTACCTGGGGGGCGCAGCACCGGGGAGCTGTTTTTT.